One sample yielded the 32 T cell receptor beta chains listed below, sequenced in a study of T cells after posttransplantation cyclophosphamide. Treatment was busulfan-fludarabine conditioning, a marrow graft, and cyclophosphamide on days +3 and +4. Clones were read by immunoSEQ multiplex PCR, and TCRdb kept only the in-frame ones, dropping some. The data show about 7,900 clones, none appearing only once, with roughly 6% held by the ten largest. This specimen was PBMCs, taken after an allogeneic stem cell transplant with post-transplant cyclophosphamide. The receptors derive from a male patient in his thirties who received an allogeneic stem cell transplant from an unrelated donor, was CMV-positive, and had acute and chronic GVHD. The graft donor may have contributed some T cells.

This clone was picked up many times. This sequence joins TRBV5-1 and TRBJ2-7; 8 positions agree with TRBD1. Germline loops: CDR1 SGHRS, CDR2 YFSETQ. This CDR3 contains 14 residues. The trim removed 6 bases at V and 2 bases at J, leaving 7 bases unmatched. For the CDR3, the DNA is TGCGCCAGCATTTCGGACAGGGCTCCCTACGAGCAGTACTTC. As protein: CASISDRAPYEQYF.

This clone was seen ten or more times. The chain carries TRBV6-2 or TRBV6-3 and TRBJ1-2, with D hard to call. This CDR3 is built from 14 residues. Trimming shortened V by 0 bases and J by 1 base, and 6 bases separated the two germline ends. Germline V lookup: CDR1 MNHEY, CDR2 SVGEGT. The CDR3 reads CASSYSRGNYGYTF. CDR3 nucleotides: TGTGCCAGCAGTTACTCAAGAGGTAACTATGGCTACACCTTC.

This clone was detected many times. The V gene is TRBV10-1, the J gene TRBJ2-3, with D tentatively TRBD1 (6 bases). The CDR3 length is 16 residues. Per the germline V gene, CDR1 is WNHNN and CDR2 is SYGVQD (reference sequence). Deletions cut 0 bases from V and 4 bases from J, with 14 bases between. DNA of the CDR3: TGCGCCAGCAGTGAGTCTCTACAGGGTGTAGCAGATACGCAGTATTTT. It encodes CASSESLQGVADTQYF.

This clone has at least ten counts. The rearrangement links TRBV12-3 or TRBV12-4 to TRBJ2-5, with 13 bases that match TRBD2. The CDR3 runs to 15 residues. V lost 4 bases and J lost 7; bases outside the gene matches: 6. The CDR3, as DNA: TGTGCCAGCAGTTCACTAGCGGGGGGGCTCGGGACCCAGTACTTC. Translation: CASSSLAGGLGTQYF.

At least ten counts were recorded for this clone. The genes are TRBV6-5 and TRBJ1-2; 7 bases are a match to TRBD1. Germline CDR1 MNHEY, CDR2 SVGAGI. The CDR3 has 15 amino acids. V shed 0 bases, J shed 8 bases, and the junction held 9 bases outside the gene matches. The CDR3 spells CASSYSGDSGLGYTF. The DNA for the CDR3 is TGTGCCAGCAGTTACTCGGGGGACAGTGGTTTGGGCTACACCTTC.

In this sample, this clone turned up many times. This chain connects TRBV13 to TRBJ2-3, with 9 bases matching TRBD2. V shed 6 bases, J shed 4 bases, and the junction held 2 bases outside the gene matches. Germline CDR1 reads PRHDT; CDR2 reads FYEKMQ (reference sequence). This CDR3 spans 13 amino acids. CDR3 sequence reads: CASSSGSADTQYF. CDR3 sequence (DNA): TGTGCCAGCAGTAGCGGGAGTGCAGATACGCAGTATTTT.

This clone occurred many times. This chain connects TRBV2 to TRBJ2-3, with D tentatively TRBD1 (5 bases). Deletions cut 7 bases from V and 5 bases from J, with 7 bases between. The CDR3 is 11 amino acids. Germline V gives CDR1 SNHLY, CDR2 FYNNEI. In DNA form, the CDR3 reads TGTGCCAGCACAGACAGAGATACGCAGTATTTT. Translated: CASTDRDTQYF.

Many counts were recorded for this clone. The V gene is TRBV7-2, the J gene TRBJ2-2, with D perhaps matching TRBD1 (6 bases). Trimming pared 1 base from V and 3 bases from J, leaving 15 bases between. Germline CDR1 and CDR2: SGHTA and FQGNSA. The CDR3 spans 17 residues. CDR3 amino acids: CASSLDSAGVDTGELFF. For the CDR3, the DNA is TGTGCCAGCAGCTTAGATTCGGCAGGGGTCGACACCGGGGAGCTGTTTTTT.

This clone was seen repeatedly, ten times or more. CDR3 in DNA: TGTGCCAGCAGCGACTCCTTGGGGGCTGGAGCTTTCTTT. Its protein product is CASSDSLGAGAFF. This chain joins TRBV7-9 and TRBJ1-1; possibly TRBD1 for D (6 bases). CDR1 and CDR2 (germline): SEHNR, FQNEAQ (reference sequence). The CDR3 runs to 13 residues. V lost 5 bases and J lost 10, with 17 bases in between. The entire variable domain, with the rest obtained from reference TRBV7-9 and TRBJ1-1, is as follows: DTGVSQNPRHKITKRGQNVTFRCDPISEHNRLYWYRQTLGQGPEFLTYFQNEAQLEKSRLLSDRFSAERPKGSFSTLEIQRTEQGDSAMYLCASSDSLGAGAFFGQGTRLTVV.

This clone was detected ten times or more. The gene calls are TRBV11-2 and TRBJ1-4; a possible D gene is TRBD1 (6 bases). This CDR3 spans 15 amino acids. Trimming removed 5 bases at V and 0 bases at J, with 10 bases between. Germline V CDR1 and CDR2: SGHAT, FQNNGV. CDR3 sequence reads: CASSPGTSTNEKLFF. The CDR3 bases are TGTGCCAGCAGCCCAGGGACATCAACTAATGAAAAACTGTTTTTT.

This clone is labeled as medium-sized. V usage is TRBV5-8 and J usage is TRBJ2-2; maybe TRBD1 (6 bases). This CDR3 is built from 18 residues. V was pared by 4 bases and J by 0 bases, with 19 bases between. Germline lookup yields CDR1 SGHTS and CDR2 YDEGEE. CDR3 DNA sequence: TGTGCCAGCAGCCCCCCCTTCAGGGGCTCAACGAACACCGGGGAGCTGTTTTTT. Amino acids: CASSPPFRGSTNTGELFF.

This clone was counted ten times or more. This chain joins TRBV19 and TRBJ2-5; TRBD1 matches at 8 bases. This CDR3 region has 14 residues. V gave up 5 bases and J gave up 5 bases; unmatched junction bases: 7. CDR1 is LNHDA, CDR2 SQIVND, per germline (reference sequence). CDR3 amino acids: CASSPSDREETQYF. The DNA of the CDR3 is TGTGCCAGTAGTCCCTCGGACAGGGAGGAGACCCAGTACTTC.

This clone has at least ten counts. J is TRBJ1-5 and V is TRBV29-1; 9 bases line up with TRBD1. Germline V gives CDR1 SQVTM, CDR2 ANQGSEA. CDR3 length equals 14 residues. After removal of 6 bases from V and 1 base from J, the junction contained 4 bases not matched to a gene. CDR3: CSVVGTGSNQPQHF. CDR3 DNA sequence: TGCAGCGTGGTTGGGACAGGGAGCAATCAGCCCCAGCATTTT. Drawing the rest from reference TRBV29-1 and TRBJ1-5, the complete variable domain is SAVISQKPSRDICQRGTSLTIQCQVDSQVTMMFWYRQQPGQSLTLIATANQGSEATYESGFVIDKFPISRPNLTFSTLTVSNMSPEDSSIYLCSVVGTGSNQPQHFGDGTRLSIL.

Many counts were recorded for this clone. The chain recombines TRBV7-9 with TRBJ2-7; 9 bases map to TRBD1. V lost 5 bases and J lost 3; bases outside the gene matches: 8. The CDR3 covers 15 residues. CDR1 is SEHNR and CDR2 is FQNEAQ in the germline V gene (reference sequence). The DNA of the CDR3 is TGTGCCAGCAGCCAAGGACAGGGGAGAAGCTACGAGCAGTACTTC. This translates into CASSQGQGRSYEQYF.

This clone is deemed medium-sized. The genes are TRBV19 and TRBJ2-1, with 7 nucleotides matching TRBD1. The germline V gene encodes CDR1 LNHDA and CDR2 SQIVND (reference sequence). The CDR3 consists of 15 residues. V gave up 5 bases and J gave up 8 bases; unmatched junction bases: 12. The DNA of the CDR3 is TGTGCCAGTAGTCAATACAGGGGTATTAACTATGAGCAGTTCTTC. Protein product: CASSQYRGINYEQFF.

This clone was detected ten times or more. This chain joins TRBV5-6 and TRBJ1-2; D is unresolved. The germline V gene encodes CDR1 SGHDT and CDR2 YYEEEE. V lost 0 bases to trimming and J lost 7 bases, with 13 bases between them. The CDR3 spans 14 residues. The CDR3 nucleotides read TGTGCCAGCAGCTTGGAACCGGTTCTTACTGGCTACACCTTC. Translation gives CASSLEPVLTGYTF.

This clone was picked up many times. CDR3 in amino acids: CASSLVLAGGPDQETQYF. The CDR3 coding sequence is TGTGCCAGCAGCTTGGTACTAGCGGGGGGGCCGGACCAAGAGACCCAGTACTTC. The gene calls are TRBV5-6 and TRBJ2-5; 13 bases line up with TRBD2. This CDR3 region has 18 residues. Germline V gene sequence: CDR1 SGHDT, CDR2 YYEEEE. V dropped 0 bases and J dropped 0; count of bases not matched to a gene: 5.

This clone was observed many times. The genes are TRBV12-3 or TRBV12-4 and TRBJ2-7, with 10 bases matching TRBD1. The J segment lost 7 bases and the V segment lost 4 bases, leaving 7 bases of the junction unmatched. This CDR3 spans 14 amino acids. CDR3 sequence: CASSSVGQGIEQYF. As DNA, the CDR3 is TGTGCCAGCAGTTCTGTGGGACAGGGGATTGAGCAGTACTTC.

This clone has ten or more counts. The rearrangement joins TRBV6-5 to TRBJ2-3; D perhaps matches TRBD2 (6 bases). CDR3 length equals 16 residues. CDR1 MNHEY and CDR2 SVGAGI come from the germline V gene. V lost 0 bases, J lost 6 bases, and 16 bases lay in between. CDR3 residues: CASSYSLGVGGDTQYF. The CDR3 nucleotides read TGTGCCAGCAGTTACTCGTTGGGGGTTGGGGGGGATACGCAGTATTTT.

The table lists this clone with many counts. The V and J genes are TRBV6-2 or TRBV6-3 and TRBJ1-1; D remains ambiguous. This CDR3 has 13 amino acids. V lost 7 bases to trimming and J lost 0 bases, with 9 bases between them. The germline V gene encodes CDR1 MNHEY and CDR2 SVGEGT. The CDR3 DNA is TGTGCCAGCATTGTCACTTTGAACACTGAAGCTTTCTTT. It is translated as CASIVTLNTEAFF.

There are many counts of this clone. This chain connects TRBV19 to TRBJ2-2; TRBD2 might be the D (6 bases). The V and J ends lost 3 bases and 1 base respectively, with 18 bases between them. This CDR3 has 18 residues. Germline CDR1 reads LNHDA; CDR2 reads SQIVND (reference sequence). CDR3 nucleotide sequence: TGTGCCAGTAGTATCCCCCTCGCCCGGAGGGGGAACACCGGGGAGCTGTTTTTT. Translation: CASSIPLARRGNTGELFF.

This clone was counted ten times or more. The chain recombines TRBV6-5 with TRBJ2-1; 7 bases align to TRBD2. CDR1 is MNHEY and CDR2 is SVGAGI in the germline V gene. The trim removed 6 bases at V and 7 bases at J, leaving 12 bases unmatched. CDR3 length equals 15 residues. CDR3 region: CASSRFAGAGNEQFF. CDR3 DNA: TGTGCCAGCAGCCGCTTTGCGGGAGCTGGGAATGAGCAGTTCTTC.

This clone was counted ten times or more. The rearrangement joins TRBV12-3 or TRBV12-4 to TRBJ1-5, with 7 positions matching TRBD1. This CDR3 contains 15 residues. The junction had 12 bases not matched to a gene; V was cut back by 6 bases and J by 7 bases. The CDR3: CASSLAGYRGQPQHF. DNA for the CDR3: TGTGCCAGCAGCCTAGCTGGTTACAGGGGCCAGCCCCAGCATTTT.

This clone was detected many times. J is TRBJ2-7 and V is TRBV20-1; no reliable D call. The CDR3 contains 11 residues. The germline CDR1 and CDR2 sequences are DFQATT and SNEGSKA (reference sequence). V was pared by 3 bases and J by 6 bases, with 9 bases between. The CDR3 sequence is CSARPASEQYF. CDR3 in DNA: TGCAGTGCTAGGCCGGCTAGCGAGCAGTACTTC.

This clone was picked up many times. The chain is built from TRBV6-2 or TRBV6-3 and TRBJ2-5, with TRBD2 matching 11 bases. J was trimmed by 4 bases and V by 7 bases; bases with no gene match: 17. Germline V gene sequence: CDR1 MNHEY, CDR2 SVGEGT. This CDR3 has 18 amino acids. The CDR3 region is CASTPSGLAGGGRETQYF. The CDR3 DNA follows: TGTGCCAGCACCCCCTCTGGGCTAGCGGGAGGTGGACGAGAGACCCAGTACTTC.

This clone was counted ten times or more. This sequence joins TRBV5-1 and TRBJ2-7; D not certain. CDR1 and CDR2 from the germline V gene are SGHRS and YFSETQ. V lost 0 bases to trimming and J lost 6 bases, with 13 bases between them. The CDR3 length is 14 residues. The CDR3 DNA is TGCGCCAGCAGCTTGGAAGGTCCCAGTATCGAGCAGTACTTC. It is translated as CASSLEGPSIEQYF.

This clone occurred many times. The CDR3: CASSTGGGVTEAFF. In nucleotides, the CDR3 is TGTGCCAGTAGTACAGGGGGAGGCGTCACTGAAGCTTTCTTT. The V and J genes are TRBV19 and TRBJ1-1; 7 bases fit TRBD1. Germline trimming cut 4 bases from V and 4 bases from J; bases unmatched to any gene: 6. CDR3 size: 14 residues. Germline lookup yields CDR1 LNHDA and CDR2 SQIVND (reference sequence).

In its sample, this clone was seen many times. This chain links TRBV11-1 with TRBJ2-2; D unclear. Germline values: CDR1 SGHAT, CDR2 FQDESV (reference sequence). The ends were cut back, 2 bases at V and 1 base at J, with 8 bases in the middle. The length of the CDR3 is 15 residues. The CDR3 region is CASSLLSRNTGELFF. In DNA form, the CDR3 reads TGTGCCAGCAGCTTATTAAGCCGGAACACCGGGGAGCTGTTTTTT.

This clone was observed many times. The rearrangement joins TRBV5-6 to TRBJ2-6; D is unclear. Trimming shortened V by 4 bases and J by 0 bases, and 5 bases separated the two germline ends. This CDR3 contains 14 residues. Germline V gene sequence: CDR1 SGHDT, CDR2 YYEEEE. The CDR3 nucleotides read TGTGCCAGCAGCCCTTTCTCTGGGGCCAACGTCCTGACTTTC. It specifies CASSPFSGANVLTF.

This clone was counted ten times or more. The chain carries TRBV12-3 or TRBV12-4 and TRBJ1-2; TRBD1 matches at 7 bases. V lost 6 bases to trimming and J lost 0 bases; unmatched junction nucleotides: 7. CDR3 size: 15 residues. CDR3 loop: CASSRETGTNYGYTF. The DNA of the CDR3 is TGTGCCAGCAGCCGGGAGACAGGGACTAACTATGGCTACACCTTC.

This clone was counted many times. The V call is TRBV4-1, the J call TRBJ1-2; TRBD1 agrees at 8 bases. Germline-derived CDR1 and CDR2 are MGHRA and YSYEKL. The trim removed 4 bases at V and 6 bases at J, leaving 16 bases unmatched. The CDR3 contains 17 residues. As DNA, the CDR3 is TGCGCCAGCAGCCCCCTAAGCATTGTCAGGGGGCGGCATGGCTACACCTTC. It specifies CASSPLSIVRGRHGYTF.

V gene TRBV14 combines with J gene TRBJ2-7; TRBD1 is a possible D gene (6 bases). The germline V and J ends were trimmed by 0 bases and 9 bases, with 18 bases remaining between them. The CDR3 runs to 15 residues. Germline values: CDR1 SGHDN, CDR2 FVKESK. The CDR3 DNA reads TGTGCCAGCAGCCAAGACACAGGGCGAGCTCGGGGGCAGTACTTC. Protein: CASSQDTGRARGQYF.